The clone carrying this TCR beta chain is a singleton in its sample. Trimming removed 8 bases from V and 0 bases from J, with 17 bases in between. The V gene's germline CDR1 is LNHNV and CDR2 YYDKDF (reference sequence). The CDR3 contains 16 residues. TCRdb independently ran MiXCR on the RT-PCR reads; one entry per CDR3 protein. The table has roughly 200,000 distinct CDR3 sequences, around two fifths seen once; the top ten hold about 33%. This record belongs to a study of patients and donors after allogeneic stem cell transplantation. Source material: blood, either unsorted or a sorted T cell fraction (not recorded which). This clonotype originated in a human donor who was either an allogeneic HSCT recipient or a stem cell or donor lymphocyte infusion donor (not recorded which). It is not recorded whose cells these are; they may come from a transplant donor. The V gene is TRBV15, the J gene TRBJ1-5; D is unclear. The CDR3: CATRIGRIHSNQPQHF. The CDR3 bases are TGTGCCACCCGAATAGGGCGGATACATAGCAATCAGCCCCAGCATTTT.